The TCR beta chain under discussion was sequenced for a study of T cells in Graves' hyperthyroidism and ophthalmopathy. Study observations and caveats: Most clonotypes expanded in the thyroid (above 0.001) were also present in blood.

CDR3 length: 15 residues. Germline CDR1 and CDR2: KGHSH and LQKENI. Trimming took 1 base from V and 6 from J, leaving 13 bases between them. Around 10 ml fresh peripheral blood yielded the PBMCs. It was RNA transcripts that yielded the amplified TCR beta CDR3 regions. The TCR CDR3 was amplified in a first-round RT-PCR using the HTBI primer set. MiXCR, run by TCRdb on the multiplex PCR reads, gives a single entry per CDR3 protein. Of about 460,000 distinct CDR3 sequences in the sample, around a fifth were seen once. Note on this clonotype: What it recognizes is unknown.

This chain joins TRBV18 and TRBJ1-5; D might be TRBD1 (6 bases). This clonotype originated in an older woman with Graves' ophthalmopathy. Specimen: blood. The CDR3, as DNA: TGTGCCAGCTCACCACACCCTTTGACAGGTCAGCCCCAGCATTTT. This codes for CASSPHPLTGQPQHF. The entire variable domain, with the rest obtained from reference TRBV18 and TRBJ1-5, is as follows: NAGVMQNPRHLVRRRGQEARLRCSPMKGHSHVYWYRQLPEEGLKFMVYLQKENIIDESGMPKERFSAEFPKEGPSILRIQQVVRGDSAAYFCASSPHPLTGQPQHFGDGTRLSIL.